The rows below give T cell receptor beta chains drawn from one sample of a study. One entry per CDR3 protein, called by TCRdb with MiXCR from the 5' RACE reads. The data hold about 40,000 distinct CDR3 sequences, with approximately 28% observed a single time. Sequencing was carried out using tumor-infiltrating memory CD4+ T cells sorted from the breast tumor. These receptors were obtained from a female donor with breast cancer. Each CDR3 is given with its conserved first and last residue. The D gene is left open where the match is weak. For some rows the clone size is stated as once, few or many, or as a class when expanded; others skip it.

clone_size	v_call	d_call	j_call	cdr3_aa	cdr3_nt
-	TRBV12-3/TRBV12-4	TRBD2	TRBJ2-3	CASSASSGGAADTQYF	TGTGCCAGCAGTGCTTCTAGCGGGGGGGCTGCAGATACGCAGTATTTT
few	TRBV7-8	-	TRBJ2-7	CACSRESHEQYF	TGTGCCTGCAGCCGCGAATCCCACGAGCAGTACTTC
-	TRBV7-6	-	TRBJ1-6	CASSSHPQENAVSPLHF	TGTGCCAGCAGCTCCCACCCCCAAGAAAATGCAGTTTCACCCCTCCACTTT
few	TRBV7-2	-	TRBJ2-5	CASSLDQGRETQYF	TGTGCCAGCAGCTTAGATCAGGGCAGGGAGACCCAGTACTTC
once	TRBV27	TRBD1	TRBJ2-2	CASSLNTGAPGELFF	TGTGCCAGCAGTCTTAACACAGGGGCCCCCGGGGAGCTGTTTTTT
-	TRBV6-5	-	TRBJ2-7	CASSNVYEQYF	TGTGCCAGCAGCAACGTCTACGAGCAGTACTTC
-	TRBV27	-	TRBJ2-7	CASHGGYEQYF	TGTGCCAGCCATGGGGGCTACGAGCAGTACTTC
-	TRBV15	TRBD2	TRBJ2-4	CATSREAGGRAAKNIQYF	TGTGCCACCAGCAGAGAAGCAGGCGGGAGGGCAGCCAAAAACATTCAGTACTTC
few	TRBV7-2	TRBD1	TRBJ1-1	CASSWTGGTEAFF	TGTGCCAGCAGCTGGACAGGGGGCACTGAAGCTTTCTTT
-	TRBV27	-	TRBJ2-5	CASVRRDMLQETQYF	TGTGCCAGCGTACGACGGGATATGCTCCAAGAGACCCAGTACTTC
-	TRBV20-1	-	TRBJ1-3	CSASQGRSGNTIYF	TGCAGTGCTAGTCAGGGACGCTCTGGAAACACCATATATTTT
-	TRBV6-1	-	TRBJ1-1	CASTRRVVLGTEAFF	TGTGCCAGCACTCGAAGGGTGGTCCTGGGGACTGAAGCTTTCTTT
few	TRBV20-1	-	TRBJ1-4	CSAPVGATNEKLFF	TGCAGTGCACCGGTCGGGGCAACTAATGAAAAACTGTTTTTT
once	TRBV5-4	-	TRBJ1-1	CASSAYRNTEAFF	TGTGCCAGCAGCGCCTACAGGAACACTGAAGCTTTCTTT
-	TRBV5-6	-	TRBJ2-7	CASSLDADYEQYF	TGTGCCAGCAGCTTGGACGCAGACTACGAGCAGTACTTC
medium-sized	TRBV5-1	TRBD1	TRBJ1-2	CASSLNRGYGYTF	TGCGCCAGCAGCTTGAACAGGGGGTATGGCTACACCTTC
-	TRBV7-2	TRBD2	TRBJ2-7	CASSPRTSGAYEQYF	TGTGCCAGCAGCCCGCGGACTAGCGGGGCCTACGAGCAGTACTTC
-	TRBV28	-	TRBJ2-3	CASSPQGLDSTDTQYF	TGTGCCAGCAGTCCACAGGGTTTGGATTCAACAGATACGCAGTATTTT
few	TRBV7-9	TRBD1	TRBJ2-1	CASSLDRAAYNEQFF	TGTGCCAGCAGCTTGGACAGGGCGGCCTACAATGAGCAGTTCTTC
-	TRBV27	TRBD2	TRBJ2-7	CASSSSSGGYEQYF	TGTGCCAGCAGCTCTTCTAGCGGGGGCTACGAGCAGTACTTC
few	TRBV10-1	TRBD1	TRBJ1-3	CASTSGDSSGNTIYF	TGCGCCAGCACCTCCGGGGACAGCTCTGGAAACACCATATATTTT
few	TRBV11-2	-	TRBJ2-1	CASSLTAGQVTMGQFF	TGTGCCAGCAGCTTAACCGCGGGGCAGGTCACAATGGGGCAGTTCTTC
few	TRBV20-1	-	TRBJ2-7	CSASLDRKTYEQYF	TGCAGTGCTAGTTTGGACAGAAAAACCTACGAGCAGTACTTC
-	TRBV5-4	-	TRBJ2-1	CASSRTPLTSYNEQFF	TGTGCCAGCAGCCGCACCCCACTAACCTCCTACAATGAGCAGTTCTTC
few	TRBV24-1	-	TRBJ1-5	CATAPRAEGQPQHF	TGTGCCACCGCCCCGAGGGCCGAGGGGCAGCCCCAGCATTTT
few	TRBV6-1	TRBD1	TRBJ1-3	CASRTGLGNTIYF	TGTGCCAGCAGGACAGGGCTTGGAAACACCATATATTTT